Reported below is one TCR beta chain. Its specificity is unknown. Sequencing targeted expressed TCRB transcripts, as all isolated RNA had been reverse transcribed. Repertoires were generated with immunoSEQ multiplex PCR, while TCRdb's copy carries only in-frame clones and drops some. The sample has hundreds of thousands of clones; roughly 15% are singletons. The CDR3 spans 14 residues. Deletions cut 5 bases from V and 2 bases from J, with 13 bases between. Germline V CDR1 and CDR2: MDHEN, SYDVKM. This sample was taken from a study of beta chain features in type 1 diabetes. The study's findings and limits: A moderate, significant TCRB CDR3 shortening appeared in type 1 diabetes across four CD4+ subsets.

The material sequenced was naive CD4+ T cells from blood. The chain is built from TRBV28 and TRBJ2-7; D assignment may be TRBD1 or TRBD2 (7 bases each). This TCR was sampled from a woman aged 18 to 35 in good health. The CDR3 DNA reads as TGTGCCAGCAGTAGACAGGGACTACCCTACGAGCAGTACTTC. Translation: CASSRQGLPYEQYF.